The 4 T cell receptor beta chains in this list originate from one sample, sequenced in a study of blood T cell repertoires in COVID-19. Sequenced by immunoSEQ multiplex PCR; TCRdb stores in-frame clones only, minus some. The table lists 200,000 or so clones, 80% to 85% of them singletons. Sequenced material: PBMCs or T cells enriched from blood (not recorded which). These receptors all stem from a man aged 35 to 55 who had recovered from COVID-19.

The V and J genes are TRBV5-1 and TRBJ2-1, with TRBD2 identical over 10 bases. The CDR3 runs to 13 residues. Germline CDR1 reads SGHRS; CDR2 reads YFSETQ. The V gene end was trimmed by 0 bases and the J gene end by 10 bases; junction bases not matched to a gene: 1. The CDR3 region has the DNA TGCGCCAGCAGCTTGGAACTAGCGGGGGAGCAGTTCTTC. It is translated as CASSLELAGEQFF.

The chain couples TRBV5-1 to TRBJ1-2; D ambiguous. CDR3 length equals 13 residues. Per the germline V gene, CDR1 is SGHRS and CDR2 is YFSETQ. V gave up 1 base and J gave up 7 bases, with 11 bases separating them. The CDR3 loop is CASSLNEGGGYTF. The DNA of the CDR3 is TGCGCCAGCAGCTTGAATGAGGGCGGTGGCTACACCTTC.

The rearrangement links TRBV10-3 to TRBJ2-1; TRBD2 aligns across 8 bases. Germline values: CDR1 ENHRY, CDR2 SYGVKD. This CDR3 has 20 amino acids. Trimming removed 3 bases from V and 0 bases from J; junction bases left unmatched: 16. The CDR3 DNA is TGTGCCATCAGTGAAAGCGGAGCGGGGGCCCTGAGAAGCTCCTACAATGAGCAGTTCTTC. This gives the protein CAISESGAGALRSSYNEQFF.

This chain joins TRBV27 and TRBJ2-3; D remains ambiguous. CDR3 length equals 19 residues. Germline CDR1 MNHEY, CDR2 SMNVEV (reference sequence). V was clipped by 7 bases and J by 3 bases, with 29 bases between them. The CDR3 region has the DNA TGTGCCAGCACCCCCGAAGCGTCTAGTAGCTTACTAAGGACAGATACGCAGTATTTT. Translation gives CASTPEASSSLLRTDTQYF.